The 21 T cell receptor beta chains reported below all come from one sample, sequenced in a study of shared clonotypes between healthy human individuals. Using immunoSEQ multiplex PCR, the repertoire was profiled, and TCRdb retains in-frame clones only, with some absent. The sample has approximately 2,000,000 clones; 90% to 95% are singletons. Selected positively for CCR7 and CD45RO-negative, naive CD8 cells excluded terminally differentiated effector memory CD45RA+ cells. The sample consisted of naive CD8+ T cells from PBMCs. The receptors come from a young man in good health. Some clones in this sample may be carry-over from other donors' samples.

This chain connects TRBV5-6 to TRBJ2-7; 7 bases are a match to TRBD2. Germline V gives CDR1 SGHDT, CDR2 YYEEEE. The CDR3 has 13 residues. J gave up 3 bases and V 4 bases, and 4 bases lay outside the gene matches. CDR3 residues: CASSPGGLYEQYF. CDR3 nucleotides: TGTGCCAGCAGCCCGGGGGGTCTCTACGAGCAGTACTTC.

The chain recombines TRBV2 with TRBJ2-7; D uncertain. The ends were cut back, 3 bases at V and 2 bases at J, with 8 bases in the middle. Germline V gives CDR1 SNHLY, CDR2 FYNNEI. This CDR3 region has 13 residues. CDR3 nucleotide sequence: TGTGCCAGCAGTGAGGTTGCACCCTACGAGCAGTACTTC. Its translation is CASSEVAPYEQYF.

Here the CDR3 DNA reads TGTGCCAGCAGCCCCCGGACAGGGGCGAATGAGCAGTTCTTC. Translated, it gives CASSPRTGANEQFF. The rearrangement links TRBV7-3 to TRBJ2-1; 9 bases agree with TRBD1. This CDR3 has 14 residues. The germline CDR1 and CDR2 sequences are SGHTA and FQGTGA. V lost 5 bases, J lost 7 bases, and 6 bases stayed unmatched.

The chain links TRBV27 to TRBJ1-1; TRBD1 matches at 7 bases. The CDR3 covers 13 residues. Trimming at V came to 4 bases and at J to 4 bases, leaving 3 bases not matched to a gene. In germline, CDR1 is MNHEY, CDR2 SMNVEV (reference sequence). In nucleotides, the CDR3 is TGTGCCAGCAGTTCTTACAGGGGCACTGAAGCTTTCTTT. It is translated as CASSSYRGTEAFF.

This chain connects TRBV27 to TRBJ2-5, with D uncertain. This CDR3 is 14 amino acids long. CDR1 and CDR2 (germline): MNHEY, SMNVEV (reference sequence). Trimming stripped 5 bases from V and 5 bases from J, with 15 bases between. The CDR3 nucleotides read TGTGCCAGCAGTGTCAGGAGTTCGTCGGAGACCCAGTACTTC. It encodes CASSVRSSSETQYF.

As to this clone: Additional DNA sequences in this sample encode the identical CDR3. CDR3 bases: TGCAGCGTTGAAGATAGAGAGAACACTGAAGCTTTCTTT. Translation: CSVEDRENTEAFF. The rearrangement uses TRBV29-1 and TRBJ1-1; the D is unclear. The CDR3 is made up of 13 amino acids. V lost 0 bases to trimming and J lost 1 base, with 6 bases between them. Germline values: CDR1 SQVTM, CDR2 ANQGSEA.

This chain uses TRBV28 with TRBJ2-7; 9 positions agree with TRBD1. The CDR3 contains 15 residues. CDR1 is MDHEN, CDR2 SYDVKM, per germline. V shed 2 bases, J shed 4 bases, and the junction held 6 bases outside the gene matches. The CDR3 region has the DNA TGTGCCAGCAGTTTACCCCAGGACAGGGGTTACGAGCAGTACTTC. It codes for CASSLPQDRGYEQYF.

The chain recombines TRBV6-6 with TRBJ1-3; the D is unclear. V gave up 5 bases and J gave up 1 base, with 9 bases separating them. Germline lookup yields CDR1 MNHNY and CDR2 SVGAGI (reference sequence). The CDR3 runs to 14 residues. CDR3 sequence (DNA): TGTGCCAGCAGTCCCCCGGAGTCTGGAAACACCATATATTTT. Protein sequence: CASSPPESGNTIYF.

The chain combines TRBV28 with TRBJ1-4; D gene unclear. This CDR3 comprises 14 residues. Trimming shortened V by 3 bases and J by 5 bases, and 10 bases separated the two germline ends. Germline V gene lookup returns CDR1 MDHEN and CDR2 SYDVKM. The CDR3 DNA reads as TGTGCCAGCAGTTTTCAGTGGGTAAATGAAAAACTGTTTTTT. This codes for CASSFQWVNEKLFF.

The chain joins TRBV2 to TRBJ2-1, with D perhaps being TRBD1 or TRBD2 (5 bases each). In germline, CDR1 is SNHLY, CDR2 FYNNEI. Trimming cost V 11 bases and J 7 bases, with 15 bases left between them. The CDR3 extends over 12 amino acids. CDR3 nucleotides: TGTGCCCGCCGGGACCCAACGAATGAGCAGTTCTTC. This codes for CARRDPTNEQFF.

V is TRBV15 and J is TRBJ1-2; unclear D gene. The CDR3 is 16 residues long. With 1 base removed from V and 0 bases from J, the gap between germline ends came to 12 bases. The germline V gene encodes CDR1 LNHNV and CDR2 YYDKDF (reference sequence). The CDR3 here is CATSRGRGITNYGYTF. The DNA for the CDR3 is TGTGCCACCAGCAGAGGAAGAGGAATTACTAACTATGGCTACACCTTC.

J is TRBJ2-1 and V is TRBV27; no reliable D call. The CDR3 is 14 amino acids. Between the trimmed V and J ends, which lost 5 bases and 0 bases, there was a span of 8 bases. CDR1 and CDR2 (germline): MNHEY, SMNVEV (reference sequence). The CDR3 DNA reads TGTGCCAGCAGTCCCGAAATCTCCTACAATGAGCAGTTCTTC. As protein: CASSPEISYNEQFF.

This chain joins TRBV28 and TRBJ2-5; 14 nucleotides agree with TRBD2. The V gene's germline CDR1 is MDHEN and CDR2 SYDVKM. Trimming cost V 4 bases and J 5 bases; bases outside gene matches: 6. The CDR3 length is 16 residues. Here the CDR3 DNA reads TGTGCCAGCAGTTGGGGACTAGCGGGAGCGGGGGAGACCCAGTACTTC. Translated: CASSWGLAGAGETQYF.

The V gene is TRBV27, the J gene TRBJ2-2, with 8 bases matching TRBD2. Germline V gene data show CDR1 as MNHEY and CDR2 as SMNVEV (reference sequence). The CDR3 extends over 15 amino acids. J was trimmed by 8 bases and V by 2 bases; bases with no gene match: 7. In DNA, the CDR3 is TGTGCCAGCAGTTTACTCCCGACTAGCGCTGGGGAGCTGTTTTTT. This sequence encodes CASSLLPTSAGELFF.

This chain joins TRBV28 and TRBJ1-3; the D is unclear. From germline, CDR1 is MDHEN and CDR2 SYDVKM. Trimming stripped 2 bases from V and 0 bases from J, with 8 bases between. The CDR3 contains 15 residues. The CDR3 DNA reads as TGTGCCAGCAGTTTAAATCCCTTCTCTGGAAACACCATATATTTT. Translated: CASSLNPFSGNTIYF.

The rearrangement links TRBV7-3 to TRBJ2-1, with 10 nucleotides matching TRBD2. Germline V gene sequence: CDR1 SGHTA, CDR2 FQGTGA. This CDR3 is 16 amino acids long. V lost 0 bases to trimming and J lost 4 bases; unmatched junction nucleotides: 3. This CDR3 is CASSLTATSGYNEQFF. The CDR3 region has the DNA TGTGCCAGCAGCTTAACTGCGACTAGCGGGTACAATGAGCAGTTCTTC.

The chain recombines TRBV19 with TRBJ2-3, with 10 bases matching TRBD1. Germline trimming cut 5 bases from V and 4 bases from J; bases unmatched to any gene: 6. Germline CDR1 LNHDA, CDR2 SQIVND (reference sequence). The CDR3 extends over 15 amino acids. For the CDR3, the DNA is TGTGCCAGTAGTCAGGACAGGGGGTGGGCAGATACGCAGTATTTT. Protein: CASSQDRGWADTQYF.

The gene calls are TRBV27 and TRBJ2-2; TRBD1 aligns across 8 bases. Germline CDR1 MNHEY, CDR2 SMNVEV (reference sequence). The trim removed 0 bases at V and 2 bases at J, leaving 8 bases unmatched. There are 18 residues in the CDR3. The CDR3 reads CASSLSFRTGKNTGELFF. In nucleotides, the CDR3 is TGTGCCAGCAGTTTATCGTTTCGGACAGGGAAAAACACCGGGGAGCTGTTTTTT.

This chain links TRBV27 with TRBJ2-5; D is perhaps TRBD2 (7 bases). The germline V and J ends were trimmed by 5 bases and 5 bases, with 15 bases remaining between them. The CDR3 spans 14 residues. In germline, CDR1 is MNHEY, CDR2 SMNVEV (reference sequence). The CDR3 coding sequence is TGTGCCAGCAGTCCAAGGGGGGGCCGGGAGACCCAGTACTTC. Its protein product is CASSPRGGRETQYF.

The CDR3 here is CASSFHTEQFF. The CDR3 bases are TGTGCCAGCAGCTTCCACACTGAGCAGTTCTTC. The chain has TRBV7-9 and TRBJ2-1; no definite D call. In germline, CDR1 is SEHNR, CDR2 FQNEAQ (reference sequence). This CDR3 has 11 residues. Trimming shortened V by 3 bases and J by 9 bases, and 6 bases separated the two germline ends.

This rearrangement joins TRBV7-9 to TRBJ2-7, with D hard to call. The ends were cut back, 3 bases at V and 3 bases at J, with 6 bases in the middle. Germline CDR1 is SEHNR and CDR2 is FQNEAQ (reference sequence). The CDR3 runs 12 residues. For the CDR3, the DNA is TGTGCCAGCAGCTTCAGCCTCTACGAGCAGTACTTC. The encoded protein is CASSFSLYEQYF. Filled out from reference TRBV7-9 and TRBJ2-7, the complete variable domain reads DTGVSQNPRHKITKRGQNVTFRCDPISEHNRLYWYRQTLGQGPEFLTYFQNEAQLEKSRLLSDRFSAERPKGSFSTLEIQRTEQGDSAMYLCASSFSLYEQYFGPGTRLTVT.